The 7 T cell receptor beta chains below come from one sample, sequenced in a study of response to subunit inactivated influenza vaccine. One entry per CDR3 protein results from TCRdb running MiXCR on the RT-PCR reads. The table shows about 500,000 distinct CDR3 sequences, with about 15% occurring only once. Here the sequenced sample was CD4+ T cells sorted from PBMCs, taken less than 30 months after vaccination. All receptors derive from a man aged 50 to 69 who received an inactivated influenza vaccine.

This clonotype was counted at least ten times. V is TRBV7-9 and J is TRBJ2-2; 14 nucleotides match TRBD2. This CDR3 is built from 15 residues. After removal of 5 bases from V and 6 bases from J, the junction contained 2 bases not matched to a gene. Germline V gene lookup returns CDR1 SEHNR and CDR2 FQNEAQ (reference sequence). In DNA, the CDR3 is TGTGCCAGCAGCCAGGGACTAGCGGGAGCCGGGGAGCTGTTTTTT. This sequence encodes CASSQGLAGAGELFF.

This chain links TRBV6-1 with TRBJ1-5; D ambiguous. This CDR3 region has 15 residues. The ends were cut back, 2 bases at V and 1 base at J, with 9 bases in the middle. Germline values: CDR1 MNHNS, CDR2 SASEGT. This chain's CDR3 is CASSEWSGSNQPQHF. As DNA, the CDR3 is TGTGCCAGCAGTGAATGGTCGGGGAGCAATCAGCCCCAGCATTTT.

V usage is TRBV6-1 and J usage is TRBJ2-1, with a tentative D call TRBD2 (5 bases). The CDR3 spans 14 residues. CDR1 and CDR2 (germline): MNHNS, SASEGT. Trimming took off 4 bases at V and 8 bases at J, with 15 bases between the two ends. The CDR3 reads CASSGGWEPDEQFF. CDR3 in DNA: TGTGCCAGCAGTGGGGGTTGGGAGCCGGATGAGCAGTTCTTC.

The genes are TRBV12-3 or TRBV12-4 and TRBJ2-7; D remains unclear. The CDR3 sequence is 14 residues long. Trimming took 7 bases from V and 0 from J, leaving 13 bases between them. DNA of the CDR3: TGTGCCAGCACCAGAAAAGAGTACTCCTACGAGCAGTACTTC. This codes for CASTRKEYSYEQYF.

In this sample, this clonotype turned up many times. The rearrangement uses TRBV12-3 or TRBV12-4 and TRBJ1-1; D is perhaps TRBD1 (6 bases). V lost 5 bases to trimming and J lost 3 bases, with 16 bases between them. CDR3 length equals 15 residues. CDR3 sequence (DNA): TGTGCCAGCAGTCCCTGGACAGCTGGGGACACTGAAGCTTTCTTT. Amino acid sequence: CASSPWTAGDTEAFF.

This clonotype was seen more than once but under ten times. The chain is built from TRBV4-1 and TRBJ2-3; D is perhaps TRBD1 or TRBD2 (5 bases each). Between the trimmed V and J ends, which lost 1 base and 4 bases, there was a span of 9 bases. Germline-derived CDR1 and CDR2 are MGHRA and YSYEKL. This CDR3 comprises 14 residues. The CDR3 DNA sequence: TGCGCCAGCAGCCAAGGTGGGGGAGCAGATACGCAGTATTTT. Its translation: CASSQGGGADTQYF.

This clonotype showed up just a few times. The chain joins TRBV20-1 to TRBJ1-5; D perhaps matches TRBD1 (5 bases). Germline CDR1 is DFQATT and CDR2 is SNEGSKA (reference sequence). This CDR3 is built from 14 residues. Trimming took 3 bases from V and 0 from J, leaving 9 bases between them. As DNA, the CDR3 is TGCAGTGCTAGGGAGGGGTATAGCAATCAGCCCCAGCATTTT. It specifies CSAREGYSNQPQHF.